This T cell receptor beta chain was recorded in a study of regulatory T cells in long-lasting Graves disease. TCR beta libraries were built with iRepertoire HTBI primers and Arm-PCR of CDR3 regions. From the multiplex PCR reads, TCRdb called clonotypes with MiXCR, one entry per CDR3 protein. The sample yields roughly 700,000 distinct CDR3 sequences, 25% to 35% seen once. The germline CDR1 and CDR2 sequences are SGHDN and FVKESK. This CDR3 region has 13 residues. V was shortened by 3 bases and J by 5 bases, with 10 bases between the two germline ends. Time point of the sample: persistent/refractory GD, antithyroid drugs over 5 years with positive TRAb. Isolated PBMC RNA provided the starting material for the TCR library.

This specimen was peripheral blood mononuclear cells (PBMCs), taken when the disease was refractory, from a patient treated with antithyroid drugs. The J gene is TRBJ2-5, the V gene TRBV14; no firm D call. This TCR derives from a female donor with Graves disease. The CDR3, as DNA: TGTGCCAGCAGCCAGGCGGTCTTGGAGACCCAGTACTTC. Translation gives CASSQAVLETQYF.